The T cell receptor beta chain under discussion was sequenced for a study of T cell responses to AZD1222 COVID-19 vaccine. This CDR3 region has 13 residues. CDR1 is SGHNT, CDR2 YYREEE, per germline (reference sequence). J gave up 6 bases and V 1 base, and 1 base lay outside the gene matches. As to this clone: Its antigen is still unknown.

General study results and limits: Possibly, clonal diversity was underestimated; donors were largely white British and included more females.

The table came from immunoSEQ multiplex PCR; TCRdb's copy has only in-frame clones and leaves some out. Of approximately 220,000 clones listed, 90% to 95% are singletons. The V and J genes are TRBV5-4 and TRBJ2-3; 8 nucleotides align to TRBD2. The sequencing here drew on peripheral blood, taken on day 0 of MenACWY control vaccination. The receptor comes from an adult in good health. The CDR3 nucleotides read TGTGCCAGCAGCTTGCCTAGCGGGGATACGCAGTATTTT. It translates to CASSLPSGDTQYF. Full variable domain (rest looked up from reference TRBV5-4 and TRBJ2-3): ETGVTQSPTHLIKTRGQQVTLRCSSQSGHNTVSWYQQALGQGPQFIFQYYREEENGRGNFPPRFSGLQFPNYSSELNVNALELDDSALYLCASSLPSGDTQYFGPGTRLTVL.